One sample yielded the 2 T cell receptor beta chains listed below, sequenced in a study of blood T cell repertoires in COVID-19. Sequencing was performed with immunoSEQ multiplex PCR; in TCRdb, only in-frame clones are kept and a portion is missing. The sample holds 220,000 or so clones, 82% seen once. Specimen: peripheral blood. The receptors come from a woman older than 75 with acute or convalescent COVID-19.

The CDR3 coding sequence is TGTGCCATCAGTGAATTAGGCGCTGGAGCGGATGAGCAGTTCTTC. This codes for CAISELGAGADEQFF. The genes are TRBV10-3 and TRBJ2-1; D is perhaps TRBD2 (5 bases). Trimming left V 3 bases short and J 8 bases short, with 17 bases between. Germline-derived CDR1 and CDR2 are ENHRY and SYGVKD. The CDR3 spans 15 residues.

This clone has just a few counts. The rearrangement joins TRBV14 to TRBJ2-7, with TRBD2 matching over 9 bases. The CDR3 has 16 amino acids. The trim removed 0 bases at V and 3 bases at J, leaving 6 bases unmatched. The V gene's germline CDR1 is SGHDN and CDR2 FVKESK. The CDR3 sequence is CASSQDRLAGVYEQYF. The CDR3 region has the DNA TGTGCCAGCAGCCAAGATCGCTTAGCGGGGGTCTACGAGCAGTACTTC. Variable domain in full (rest from reference TRBV14 and TRBJ2-7): EAGVTQFPSHSVIEKGQTVTLRCDPISGHDNLYWYRRVMGKEIKFLLHFVKESKQDESGMPNNRFLAERTGGTYSTLKVQPAELEDSGVYFCASSQDRLAGVYEQYFGPGTRLTVT.